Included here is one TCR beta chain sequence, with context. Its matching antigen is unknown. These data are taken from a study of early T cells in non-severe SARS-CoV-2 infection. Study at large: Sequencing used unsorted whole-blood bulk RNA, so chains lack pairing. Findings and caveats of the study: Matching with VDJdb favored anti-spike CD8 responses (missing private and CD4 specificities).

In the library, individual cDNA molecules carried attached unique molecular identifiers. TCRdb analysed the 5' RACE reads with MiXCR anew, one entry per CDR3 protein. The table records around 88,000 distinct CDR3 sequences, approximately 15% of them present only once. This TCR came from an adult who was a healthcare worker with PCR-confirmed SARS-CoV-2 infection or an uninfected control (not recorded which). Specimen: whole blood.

The CDR3 spells CAWGMALRASETQYF. CDR3 DNA sequence: TGTGCCTGGGGCATGGCGTTGAGGGCAAGCGAGACCCAGTACTTC. V is TRBV30 and J is TRBJ2-5, with D perhaps TRBD2 (5 bases). V was trimmed by 5 bases and J by 5 bases, leaving 21 bases between them. The length of the CDR3 is 15 residues. Germline V CDR1 and CDR2: GTSNPN, SVGIG (reference sequence).